This T cell receptor beta chain was identified during a study of blood T cell repertoires in COVID-19. Study overall: Sites in the United States, Italy and Spain provided acute and convalescent COVID-19 samples. Sources were T cells, B-cell-depleted T cells, or PBMCs; the material itself was cDNA or gDNA.

This CDR3 is built from 15 residues. The V gene's germline CDR1 is SEHNR and CDR2 FQNEAQ (reference sequence). Trimming cost V 5 bases and J 5 bases, with 17 bases left between them. Original analysis: Estimation of nucleated cell counts relied on the amplification of reference gene primers. Measured with immunoSEQ multiplex PCR; TCRdb has only the in-frame clones, and not every one. Clone size and V and J calls were adopted from that table, with D and trimming inferred from the DNA. The sample holds around 100,000 clones, 88% seen once. The source of this sequence is a human donor in a cohort sampled during active COVID-19. Sample: peripheral blood. The chain carries TRBV7-9 and TRBJ2-3, with D possibly TRBD1 on 7 matching bases. CDR3 sequence (DNA): TGTGCCAGCAGCGCCCAGGGGGGTTTAGGAGATACGCAGTATTTT. Amino acid sequence: CASSAQGGLGDTQYF.